What follows are 10 T cell receptor beta chains derived from one specimen sequenced in a study of glioma-infiltrating T cells after dendritic cell vaccination. The assay was immunoSEQ multiplex PCR, and TCRdb's table has in-frame clones only and misses some. The sample lists roughly 68,000 clones; around four fifths were seen once. This specimen was blood, taken before dendritic cell vaccination. All receptors come from a human donor with glioblastoma.

Only a few counts were recorded for this clone. The rearrangement joins TRBV1 to TRBJ1-5; the D call in the table, TRBD1, was not verified against the DNA. TRBV1 is designated a pseudogene. The CDR3 has 15 amino acids. In DNA, the CDR3 is TGCACCAGCAGCCAAGAAGGGCAGGGGCAGGGGCCCCAGCATTTT. Translating gives CTSSQEGQGQGPQHF.

As for this clone: Other DNA sequences in this sample translate to the same CDR3. This chain connects TRBV5-1 to TRBJ1-1, with 9 bases identical to TRBD1. This CDR3 region has 15 residues. Germline CDR1 is SGHRS and CDR2 is YFSETQ. Losses at the gene ends were 2 bases for V and 2 bases for J; bases not matched to a gene: 4. DNA for the CDR3: TGCGCCAGCAGCTTAGCGGGACAGGGAAACACTGAAGCTTTCTTT. Translated: CASSLAGQGNTEAFF.

V and J are TRBV6-4 and TRBJ1-1, with a tentative D call TRBD1 (5 bases). CDR3 length equals 14 residues. Trimming left V 4 bases short and J 2 bases short, with 11 bases between. From germline, CDR1 is MRHNA and CDR2 SNTAGT. CDR3 protein: CASSATDRNTEAFF. In DNA form, the CDR3 reads TGTGCCAGCAGTGCGACCGACAGAAACACTGAAGCTTTCTTT.

The V call is TRBV9, the J call TRBJ1-4; no clear D. Trimming pared 0 bases from V and 9 bases from J, leaving 12 bases between. From germline, CDR1 is SGDLS and CDR2 YYNGEE. The CDR3 runs 14 residues. CDR3 bases: TGTGCCAGCAGCGTAGGCCCAGAGCGGAAAAAACTGTTTTTT. Residues: CASSVGPERKKLFF.

The rearrangement links TRBV10-3 to TRBJ1-5, with a weak D call TRBD1 (5 bases). The CDR3 extends over 14 amino acids. In germline, CDR1 is ENHRY, CDR2 SYGVKD. Trimming took off 6 bases at V and 0 bases at J, with 9 bases between the two ends. The CDR3 loop reads CAIRQDASNQPQHF. The CDR3 nucleotides read TGTGCCATCAGACAGGACGCTAGCAATCAGCCCCAGCATTTT.

The gene calls are TRBV5-6 and TRBJ1-5; a possible D gene is TRBD1 (5 bases). V was shortened by 0 bases and J by 7 bases, with 17 bases between the two germline ends. Germline values: CDR1 SGHDT, CDR2 YYEEEE. This CDR3 spans 16 amino acids. The CDR3: CASSLAGRVREQPQHF. The CDR3 coding sequence is TGTGCCAGCAGCTTGGCGGGCAGGGTAAGGGAACAGCCCCAGCATTTT.

The gene calls are TRBV15 and TRBJ2-7, with a tentative D call TRBD1 (6 bases). The CDR3 consists of 15 residues. From germline, CDR1 is LNHNV and CDR2 YYDKDF (reference sequence). V lost 0 bases, J lost 7 bases, and 16 bases lay in between. CDR3 bases: TGTGCCACCAGCAGAGACAAAACAGGGCCCTGGGAGCAGTACTTC. Encoded protein: CATSRDKTGPWEQYF.

The chain links TRBV5-8 to TRBJ2-7, with a weak D call TRBD1 (5 bases). The CDR3 is 15 amino acids. V lost 0 bases and J lost 3, with 13 bases in between. Germline V gives CDR1 SGHTS, CDR2 YDEGEE. CDR3 in amino acids: CASSLVAGLNYEQYF. The CDR3 DNA reads TGTGCCAGCAGCTTGGTCGCAGGGTTAAACTACGAGCAGTACTTC.

The chain links TRBV5-1 to TRBJ2-3; D might be TRBD1 (6 bases). The ends were cut back, 0 bases at V and 6 bases at J, with 17 bases in the middle. CDR3 length: 16 amino acids. Germline values: CDR1 SGHRS, CDR2 YFSETQ. CDR3 DNA: TGCGCCAGCAGCTTGGGTTCTGACAGGTTCACGGATACGCAGTATTTT. Residues: CASSLGSDRFTDTQYF.

This sequence joins TRBV5-1 and TRBJ2-5; the D gene is possibly TRBD2 (7 bases). The CDR3 runs to 16 residues. V was cut by 0 bases and J by 1 base, with 13 bases left in between. Germline V gives CDR1 SGHRS, CDR2 YFSETQ. CDR3 DNA sequence: TGCGCCAGCAGCTTGGGAGTTGGGGGGGCCCAAGAGACCCAGTACTTC. Protein product: CASSLGVGGAQETQYF. The whole variable domain, filled in from reference TRBV5-1 and TRBJ2-5, reads KAGVTQTPRYLIKTRGQQVTLSCSPISGHRSVSWYQQTPGQGLQFLFEYFSETQRNKGNFPGRFSGRQFSNSRSEMNVSTLELGDSALYLCASSLGVGGAQETQYFGPGTRLLVL.